Presented here are 9 T cell receptor beta chains from one specimen sequenced in a study of brain T cells in children with intractable seizures. TCRdb keeps only in-frame clones here, not all; method: immunoSEQ multiplex PCR. The data contain about 80,000 clones, approximately 89% of them singletons. Specimen: peripheral blood, collected at surgery. Receptors were obtained from a girl between 2 and 10 years old with Rasmussen encephalitis and intractable seizures.

This clone came up once. The chain recombines TRBV29-1 with TRBJ1-4, with D maybe TRBD1 (6 bases). The CDR3 runs 13 residues. Between the trimmed V and J ends, which lost 8 bases and 4 bases, there was a span of 14 bases. From germline, CDR1 is SQVTM and CDR2 ANQGSEA. CDR3 amino acids: CSSREGVNEKLFF. The CDR3 DNA reads TGCAGCTCCAGGGAGGGGGTTAATGAAAAACTGTTTTTT.

In its sample, this clone was seen once. V and J are TRBV5-6 and TRBJ2-6; D is possibly TRBD1 (5 bases). Between the trimmed V and J ends, which lost 0 bases and 1 base, there was a span of 8 bases. Germline CDR1 is SGHDT and CDR2 is YYEEEE. The CDR3 runs to 16 residues. The CDR3 loop reads CASSLERGSGANVLTF. The CDR3 DNA sequence: TGTGCCAGCAGCTTGGAAAGGGGATCTGGGGCCAACGTCCTGACTTTC.

The chain joins TRBV7-3 to TRBJ1-1; D unresolved. V lost 5 bases, J lost 2 bases, and 12 bases lay in between. CDR3 length: 14 amino acids. Germline-derived CDR1 and CDR2 are SGHTA and FQGTGA. In DNA, the CDR3 is TGTGCCAGCAGCCCCGGTAGGGCCAACACTGAAGCTTTCTTT. It translates to CASSPGRANTEAFF.

The J gene is TRBJ1-2, the V gene TRBV29-1; tentatively, D is TRBD1 (5 bases). The CDR3 spans 17 residues. Trimming pared 6 bases from V and 0 bases from J, leaving 23 bases between. CDR1 and CDR2 from the germline V gene are SQVTM and ANQGSEA. CDR3 loop: CSVATRRGLEANYGYTF. The CDR3 nucleotides read TGCAGCGTCGCCACCCGACGGGGGTTAGAAGCTAACTATGGCTACACCTTC. Drawing the rest from reference TRBV29-1 and TRBJ1-2, the complete variable domain is SAVISQKPSRDICQRGTSLTIQCQVDSQVTMMFWYRQQPGQSLTLIATANQGSEATYESGFVIDKFPISRPNLTFSTLTVSNMSPEDSSIYLCSVATRRGLEANYGYTFGSGTRLTVV.

V is TRBV5-5 and J is TRBJ2-5; D gene ambiguous. The CDR3 contains 13 residues. V gave up 4 bases and J gave up 2 bases, with 9 bases separating them. Germline V CDR1 and CDR2: SGHKS, YYEKEE (reference sequence). The CDR3 DNA reads as TGTGCCAGCAGCGCAGGCCCTCAAGAGACCCAGTACTTC. This codes for CASSAGPQETQYF.

The J gene is TRBJ2-5, the V gene TRBV29-1, with TRBD1 matching over 7 bases. This CDR3 region has 12 residues. Germline V gives CDR1 SQVTM, CDR2 ANQGSEA. J lost 5 bases, V lost 3 bases, and 3 bases had no gene match. CDR3: CSVEADRETQYF. CDR3 coding DNA: TGCAGCGTTGAGGCGGACAGGGAGACCCAGTACTTC.

The V gene is TRBV4-1, the J gene TRBJ1-5, with 7 positions matching TRBD1. The germline CDR1 and CDR2 sequences are MGHRA and YSYEKL. V was pared by 3 bases and J by 9 bases, with 14 bases of the junction left unmatched. CDR3 length: 16 amino acids. CDR3 loop: CASSQGGTGAWRPQHF. The DNA of the CDR3 is TGCGCCAGCAGCCAGGGGGGCACAGGGGCGTGGAGGCCCCAGCATTTT.

This chain links TRBV30 with TRBJ2-7; TRBD2 aligns across 14 bases. The junction had 15 bases not matched to a gene; V was cut back by 1 base and J by 4 bases. Germline CDR1 GTSNPN, CDR2 SVGIG (reference sequence). The CDR3 extends over 19 amino acids. CDR3 in DNA: TGTGCCTGGAGTGGTCGACTAGCGGGGGGGCCCCGTAACAGTTACGAGCAGTACTTC. It encodes CAWSGRLAGGPRNSYEQYF.

CDR3: CASSYGPLGREKLFF. In DNA, the CDR3 is TGTGCCAGCAGTTACGGCCCTTTGGGAAGGGAAAAACTGTTTTTT. The genes are TRBV6-5 and TRBJ1-4; D is ambiguous. Trimming pared 2 bases from V and 8 bases from J, leaving 15 bases between. Germline V gene data show CDR1 as MNHEY and CDR2 as SVGAGI. CDR3 length: 15 amino acids.